This TCR beta chain was sequenced during a study of T cell changes during pregnancy in multiple sclerosis (dated by TCRdb to between 2017 and 2020). The study in broad terms: The study examined how the T cell repertoire changed over the course of pregnancy in women with multiple sclerosis.

The library came from the immunoSEQ multiplex PCR assay. In TCRdb, the immuneACCESS table is reduced to in-frame sequences with V and J assigned. These tables do not hold every clone; where another copy was compared, an unresolved V gene accounts for under half, and the others remain unexplained. This sample holds around 57,000 clones; 80% to 90% were observed only once. About 2.7% of the sample lies in the top ten. Trimming costs V 0 bases and J 5 bases, and their ends lie 19 bases apart. The CDR3 starts with the cysteine, ends with the phenylalanine, and has 17 residues. The CDR3 DNA has 51 bases and is translated from base 1. Reading the germline V gene gives CDR1 MGHRA and CDR2 YSYEKL. As regards this clone: It lacks a known antigen. Base quality data are lacking; no much larger clone is found one base away.

The material was peripheral blood, obtained in the first trimester of pregnancy. Here the chain combines TRBV4-1 and TRBJ2-5; TRBD2 is possibly the D segment (5 matching bases). This clonotype was obtained from a female donor with multiple sclerosis, enrolled in a pregnancy study. The DNA sequence is TGCGCCAGCAGCCAAGATTTGGCTACTAGTGATCTGGAGACCCAGTACTTC. Its amino acids are CASSQDLATSDLETQYF.